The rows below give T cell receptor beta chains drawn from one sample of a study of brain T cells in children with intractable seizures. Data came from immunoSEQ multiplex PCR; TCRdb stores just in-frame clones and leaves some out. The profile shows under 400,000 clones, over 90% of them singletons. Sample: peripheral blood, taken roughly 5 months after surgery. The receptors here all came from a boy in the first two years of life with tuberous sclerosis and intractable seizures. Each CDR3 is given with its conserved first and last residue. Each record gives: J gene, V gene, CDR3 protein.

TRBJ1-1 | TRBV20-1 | CSALANTEAFF
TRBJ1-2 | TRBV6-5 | CASSYSNRGDYGYTF
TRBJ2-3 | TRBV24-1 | CATSDKSIDTQYF
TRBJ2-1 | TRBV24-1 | CATSARSLEKWGNEQFF
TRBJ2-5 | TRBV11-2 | CASSHVPDGQETQYF
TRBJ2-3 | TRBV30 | CAWNPGGTDTQYF
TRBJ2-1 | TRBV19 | CASSLLAAYNEQFF
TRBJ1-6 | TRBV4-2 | CASSQDPLRQGENSPLHF
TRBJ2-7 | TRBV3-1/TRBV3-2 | CASSQGQGPYEQYF
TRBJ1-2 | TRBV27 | CASSLSGSYGYTF
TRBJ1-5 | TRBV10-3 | CAISETQPWGDTANQPQHF
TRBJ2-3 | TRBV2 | CASSEGPTREYF
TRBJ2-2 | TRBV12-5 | CASGLVISGRWNTGELFF
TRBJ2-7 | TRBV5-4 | CASSSPRGGEQYF
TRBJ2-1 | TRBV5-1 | CAIDGPGDEQFF
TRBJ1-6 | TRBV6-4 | CASSPVGDNNSPLHF
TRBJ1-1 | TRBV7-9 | CASSYPERQTNIEAFF
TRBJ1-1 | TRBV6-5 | CASRGTLNTEAFF
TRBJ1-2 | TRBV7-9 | CASSPIYGGVYGYTF
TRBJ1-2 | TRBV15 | CATSRDSEANYGYTF
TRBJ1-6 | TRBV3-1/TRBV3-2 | CASSQVVGGGSPLHF
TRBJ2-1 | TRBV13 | CASTLTRSYNEQFF
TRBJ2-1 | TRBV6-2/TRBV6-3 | CASSYRGFYNEQFF
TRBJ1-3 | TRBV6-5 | CASLGPNSGNTIYF
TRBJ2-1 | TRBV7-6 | CASSLRAGALNEQFF
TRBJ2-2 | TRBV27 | CASSKRDVNTGELFF
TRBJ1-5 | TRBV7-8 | CASSLVPRDQPQHF
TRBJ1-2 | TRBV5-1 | CASSWWGEQGYTF
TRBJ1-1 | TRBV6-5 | CASRRAGGLNTEAFF
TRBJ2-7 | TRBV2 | CASRLNRGHEQYF
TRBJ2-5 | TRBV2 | CASSEGAYIETQYF
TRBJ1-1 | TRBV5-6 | CASSLPGSKAFF
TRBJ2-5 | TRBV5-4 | CASSFGSGSVQTQYF
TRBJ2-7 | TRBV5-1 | CASSLRGYEQYF
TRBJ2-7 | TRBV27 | CASSLTPTAVTYEQYF
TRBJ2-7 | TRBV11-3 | CASSLRGWGKPYEQYF
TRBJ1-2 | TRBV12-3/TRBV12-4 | CASSLRGRYGYTF
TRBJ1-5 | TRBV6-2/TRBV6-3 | CASSSDGVRNQPQHF
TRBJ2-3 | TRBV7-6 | CASSSDRGTDTQYF
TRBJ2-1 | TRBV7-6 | CASSLAGTRYNEQFF
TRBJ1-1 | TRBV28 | CASSFGGANTEAFF
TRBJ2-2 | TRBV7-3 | CASSLVATRDTGELFF
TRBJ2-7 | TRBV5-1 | CASRALGSRDEQYF
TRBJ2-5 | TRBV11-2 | CASSSGGTPAETQYF
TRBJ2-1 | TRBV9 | CASSSYLAGSYNEQFF
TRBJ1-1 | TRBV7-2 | CASSLVGGNTEAFF
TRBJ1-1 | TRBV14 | CASSQDEGTEAFF
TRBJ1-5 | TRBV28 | CASSSLTGISNQPQHF
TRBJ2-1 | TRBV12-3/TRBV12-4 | CASSFSGWEQFF
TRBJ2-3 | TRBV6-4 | CASSAMAGGTDTQYF
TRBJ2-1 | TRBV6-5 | CASSYSLSGTYNEQFF
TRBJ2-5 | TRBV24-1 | CATSDLDRQETQYF
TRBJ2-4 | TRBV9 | CASSAGQGKNIQYF
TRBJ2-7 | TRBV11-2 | CASSLGPPWGRNF